Listed below are T cell receptor beta chains from one sample, sequenced in a study of blood T cell repertoires in COVID-19. Method: immunoSEQ multiplex PCR; TCRdb's copy keeps in-frame clones and lacks some. This sample yields approximately 22,000 clones, of which 82% are seen a single time; about 8.6% belongs to the top ten. Source material: peripheral blood. These receptors were collected from a human donor in a cohort sampled during active COVID-19. The CDR3 runs from the conserved cysteine through the conserved F or W. Each record gives: clone size, D gene, V gene, J gene, CDR3 protein, CDR3 DNA. D genes are given only for firm matches. Part of the rows lack a size; the others show once, few, many or a class for expanded clones.

NA	NA	TRBV7-9	TRBJ1-4	CASSLSDSREKLFF	TGTGCCAGCAGCTTGTCCGACAGTCGGGAAAAACTGTTTTTT
NA	TRBD1	TRBV11-2	TRBJ2-2	CASSLQGAGTGELFF	TGTGCCAGCAGCTTACAGGGGGCGGGCACCGGGGAGCTGTTTTTT
NA	TRBD1	TRBV10-3	TRBJ1-2	CAIRRQGLGYGYTF	TGTGCCATCAGGAGACAGGGGCTTGGGTATGGCTACACCTTC
NA	NA	TRBV5-4	TRBJ2-2	CASSLGSSNTGELFF	TGTGCCAGCAGCTTGGGAAGCTCGAACACCGGGGAGCTGTTTTTT
NA	NA	TRBV12-3/TRBV12-4	TRBJ1-2	CASSLRGAPGYTF	TGTGCCAGCAGTTTGCGGGGGGCGCCTGGCTACACCTTC
NA	NA	TRBV25-1	TRBJ1-4	CASSDRVGNEKLFF	TGTGCCAGCAGTGACAGGGTGGGTAATGAAAAACTGTTTTTT
NA	TRBD1	TRBV29-1	TRBJ1-2	CSVWQGGNGYTF	TGCAGCGTTTGGCAGGGGGGAAATGGCTACACCTTC
medium-sized	TRBD2	TRBV6-4	TRBJ2-3	CASSPTSGGADTQYF	TGTGCCAGCAGCCCGACTAGCGGGGGGGCAGATACGCAGTATTTT
NA	TRBD1	TRBV6-5	TRBJ2-2	CASSYQTGNGPGELFF	TGTGCCAGCAGTTACCAGACAGGGAATGGTCCCGGGGAGCTGTTTTTT
NA	TRBD2	TRBV7-2	TRBJ2-3	CASSGGGLAGTDTQYF	TGTGCCAGCAGCGGGGGGGGACTAGCTGGCACAGATACGCAGTATTTT
NA	NA	TRBV27	TRBJ2-7	CASSLITTTGTPDFYEQYF	TGTGCCAGCAGTTTAATCACCACTACGGGCACTCCGGACTTCTACGAGCAGTACTTC
NA	NA	TRBV25-1	TRBJ1-6	CASSVGLPSSYNSPLHF	TGTGCCAGCAGTGTGGGACTCCCGAGCTCCTATAATTCACCCCTCCACTTT
NA	NA	TRBV4-2	TRBJ2-3	CASSQGRADTDTQYF	TGTGCCAGCAGCCAAGGCAGGGCAGACACAGATACGCAGTATTTT
NA	TRBD1	TRBV30	TRBJ1-2	CAWSATGGGYGYTF	TGTGCCTGGAGCGCAACAGGGGGCGGCTATGGCTACACCTTC
once	NA	TRBV7-2	TRBJ2-1	CASSWGLAYNEQFF	TGTGCCAGCAGCTGGGGGCTAGCTTACAATGAGCAGTTCTTC
NA	TRBD1	TRBV19	TRBJ2-4	CASSPRDRVENIQYF	TGTGCCAGTAGTCCCCGGGACAGGGTGGAAAACATTCAGTACTTC
few	TRBD2	TRBV6-2/TRBV6-3	TRBJ2-1	CASSYIGSGADNEQFF	TGTGCCAGCAGTTACATTGGGAGCGGGGCCGACAATGAGCAGTTCTTC
NA	NA	TRBV4-1	TRBJ2-3	CASSPGSTDTQYF	TGCGCCAGCAGCCCGGGTAGCACAGATACGCAGTATTTT
NA	TRBD1	TRBV9	TRBJ1-1	CASSSQGAGTEAFF	TGTGCCAGCAGCTCACAGGGGGCTGGCACTGAAGCTTTCTTT
NA	TRBD1	TRBV28	TRBJ1-1	CASSPPGTGYTEAFF	TGTGCCAGCAGTCCGCCCGGGACAGGGTACACTGAAGCTTTCTTT
once	TRBD2	TRBV11-3	TRBJ2-7	CASSPHSGRDFEQYF	TGTGCCAGCAGCCCCCATAGCGGGAGGGACTTCGAGCAGTACTTC
NA	NA	TRBV7-9	TRBJ2-1	CASSLAVKENEQFF	TGTGCCAGCAGCTTAGCGGTTAAGGAGAATGAGCAGTTCTTC
once	NA	TRBV18	TRBJ1-3	CASSPQDSGNTIYF	TGTGCCAGCTCACCCCAGGATTCTGGAAACACCATATATTTT